These T cell receptor beta chains were read from a single sample in a study of blood T cell repertoires in COVID-19. Some clones are missing from TCRdb's copy, which holds only in-frame ones; the method was immunoSEQ multiplex PCR. Counted here are roughly 230,000 clones, 84% occurring once; the ten biggest clones make up more than 3%. The sequenced sample was PBMCs or T cells enriched from blood (not recorded which). Receptors originate from a man aged 45-65 years who had recovered from COVID-19. Each CDR3 is given with its conserved first and last residue.

v_call: TRBV9; j_call: TRBJ2-1; cdr3_aa: CASSTRTGDNYNEQFF
v_call: TRBV18; j_call: TRBJ1-5; cdr3_aa: CASSPQGYSNQPQHF
v_call: TRBV3-1/TRBV3-2; j_call: TRBJ2-7; cdr3_aa: CASSQGGLPYEQYF
v_call: TRBV27; j_call: TRBJ1-1; cdr3_aa: CASSLSRGGRRNTEAFF
v_call: TRBV20-1; j_call: TRBJ2-5; cdr3_aa: CSAREQVTQYF
v_call: TRBV6-2/TRBV6-3; j_call: TRBJ1-5; cdr3_aa: CASSLQDRVAPQHF
v_call: TRBV29-1; j_call: TRBJ1-4; cdr3_aa: CSAIGINNEKLFF
v_call: TRBV4-3; j_call: TRBJ2-1; cdr3_aa: CASSQLQGAYNEQFF
v_call: TRBV5-4; j_call: TRBJ2-5; cdr3_aa: CASNGGTSGSLGVETQYF
v_call: TRBV5-8; j_call: TRBJ2-7; cdr3_aa: CASSFPGLKAYEQYF
v_call: TRBV29-1; j_call: TRBJ2-4; cdr3_aa: CSVVNRDIQYF
v_call: TRBV7-2; j_call: TRBJ2-3; cdr3_aa: CASSLTRTATDTQYF
v_call: TRBV5-6; j_call: TRBJ1-2; cdr3_aa: CASSWGAGQGTYGYTF
v_call: TRBV14; j_call: TRBJ1-1; cdr3_aa: CASSQDWGGNTEAFF
v_call: TRBV4-1; j_call: TRBJ1-2; cdr3_aa: CASSQDNRGNTYGYTF
v_call: TRBV4-2; j_call: TRBJ2-7; cdr3_aa: CASSPTAGDAYEQYF
v_call: TRBV6-6; j_call: TRBJ2-7; cdr3_aa: CASSYSSGGAEQYF
v_call: TRBV5-4; j_call: TRBJ2-2; cdr3_aa: CASSPMTKRGNTGELFF
v_call: TRBV6-5; j_call: TRBJ2-5; cdr3_aa: CASSFAGARETQYF
v_call: TRBV6-5; j_call: TRBJ2-5; cdr3_aa: CASRPPHSETQYF
v_call: TRBV27; j_call: TRBJ1-1; cdr3_aa: CASTDGSGNTEAFF
v_call: TRBV29-1; j_call: TRBJ2-3; cdr3_aa: CSGEPSGRETQYF
v_call: TRBV19; j_call: TRBJ2-2; cdr3_aa: CARVQGTGELFF
v_call: TRBV3-1/TRBV3-2; j_call: TRBJ1-2; cdr3_aa: CASSSNRGQGYTF
v_call: TRBV11-3; j_call: TRBJ2-1; cdr3_aa: CASSLAGEQFF
v_call: TRBV6-5; j_call: TRBJ2-1; cdr3_aa: CASSYNLGGSYNEQFF
v_call: TRBV7-9; j_call: TRBJ1-6; cdr3_aa: CASSRTGGNSPLHF
v_call: TRBV27; j_call: TRBJ2-1; cdr3_aa: CASMGAGGSYNEQFF
v_call: TRBV5-5; j_call: TRBJ1-4; cdr3_aa: CASSTGTGIRVGEKLFF
v_call: TRBV7-9; j_call: TRBJ1-1; cdr3_aa: CASIHNTEAFF
v_call: TRBV7-2; j_call: TRBJ1-2; cdr3_aa: CASSLPLTGGIYGYTF
v_call: TRBV19; j_call: TRBJ2-1; cdr3_aa: CASETSGGYNEQFF
v_call: TRBV3-1/TRBV3-2; j_call: TRBJ1-1; cdr3_aa: CASSQDPQNTEAFF
v_call: TRBV27; j_call: TRBJ1-6; cdr3_aa: CASSFKQGAAYNSPLHF
v_call: TRBV21-1; j_call: TRBJ1-4; cdr3_aa: CASSKAGAGDEKLFF
v_call: TRBV19; j_call: TRBJ2-3; cdr3_aa: CASSALAAPGVDTQYF
v_call: TRBV7-7; j_call: TRBJ2-7; cdr3_aa: CASSFGAEKGYEQYF
v_call: TRBV10-2; j_call: TRBJ2-7; cdr3_aa: CATQTGTSGYEQYF
v_call: TRBV28; j_call: TRBJ2-1; cdr3_aa: CASSFTSPNEQFF
v_call: TRBV5-3; j_call: TRBJ1-1; cdr3_aa: CARSLVFGRRTGGKGEYTEAFF
v_call: TRBV5-1; j_call: TRBJ2-3; cdr3_aa: CASSSDQVTDTQYF
v_call: TRBV5-1; j_call: TRBJ2-7; cdr3_aa: CASSWGGTASSYEQYF
v_call: TRBV29-1; j_call: TRBJ1-2; cdr3_aa: CSVSTESGYGYTF
v_call: TRBV7-9; j_call: TRBJ2-7; cdr3_aa: CASSLSPVLEGLEQYF
v_call: TRBV28; j_call: TRBJ1-2; cdr3_aa: CASSPDRARFYGYTF
v_call: TRBV21-1; j_call: TRBJ2-7; cdr3_aa: CASTTTAASGRGCQYF
v_call: TRBV7-9; j_call: TRBJ2-7; cdr3_aa: CASTSSGGSNEQYF
v_call: TRBV5-6; j_call: TRBJ1-4; cdr3_aa: CASSLRTGENEKLFF